One TCR beta chain is described in this entry. Its matching antigen is unknown. This specimen belongs to a study of shared clonotypes between healthy human individuals. The table came from immunoSEQ multiplex PCR; TCRdb's copy has only in-frame clones and leaves some out. The table includes roughly 2.2 million clones, 85% to 95% detected once. CDR1 is PRHDT and CDR2 is FYEKMQ in the germline V gene (reference sequence). V gave up 2 bases and J gave up 3 bases, with 13 bases separating them. This CDR3 is 16 amino acids long. Findings and caveats of the study: Generally, estimated richness proved larger in naive subsets than it did in memory subsets.

V and J are TRBV13 and TRBJ1-4, with D tentatively TRBD1 (5 bases). Sequenced sample: naive CD4+ T cells from PBMCs. The subset: CD45RA+ positively selected. The source is a man between 18 and 35 years old in good health. Some clones in this sample may be carry-over from other donors' samples. The CDR3 loop is CASSLSGGVANEKLFF. The CDR3 DNA follows: TGTGCCAGCAGCTTAAGCGGAGGGGTGGCTAATGAAAAACTGTTTTTT.